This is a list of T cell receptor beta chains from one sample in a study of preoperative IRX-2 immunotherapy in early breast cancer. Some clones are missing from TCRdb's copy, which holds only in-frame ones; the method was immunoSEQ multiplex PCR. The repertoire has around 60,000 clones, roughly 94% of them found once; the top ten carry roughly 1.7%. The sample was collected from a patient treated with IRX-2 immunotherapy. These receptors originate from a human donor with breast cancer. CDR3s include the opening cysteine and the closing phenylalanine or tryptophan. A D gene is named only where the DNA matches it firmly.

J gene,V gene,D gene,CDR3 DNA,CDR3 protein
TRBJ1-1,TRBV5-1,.,TGCGCCAGCAGCTTGATTGTGAACACTGAAGCTTTCTTT,CASSLIVNTEAFF
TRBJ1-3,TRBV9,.,TGTGCCAGCAGCGCGGGGTACACCATATATTTT,CASSAGYTIYF
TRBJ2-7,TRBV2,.,TGTGCCAGGTCGGGACAAGCTCCCTACGAGCAGTACTTC,CARSGQAPYEQYF
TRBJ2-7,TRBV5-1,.,TGCGCCAGCAGCTTGGATGTGCACTCCTCCTACGAGCAGTACTTC,CASSLDVHSSYEQYF
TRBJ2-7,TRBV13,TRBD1,TGTGCCAGCAGCCGCAGGGGGACAGCCTACGAGCAGTACTTC,CASSRRGTAYEQYF
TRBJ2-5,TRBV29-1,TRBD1,TGCAGCGTTTCGACAGGGGGCCAAGAGACCCAGTACTTC,CSVSTGGQETQYF
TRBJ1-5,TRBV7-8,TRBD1,TGTGCCAGCAGCTTAGCAGGACAGGGGATCGTGAGCAATCAGCCCCAGCATTTT,CASSLAGQGIVSNQPQHF
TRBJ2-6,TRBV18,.,TGTGCCAGCTCACCACTAGGAGGTCTCGTCTCTGGGGTCAACGTCCTGACTTTC,CASSPLGGLVSGVNVLTF
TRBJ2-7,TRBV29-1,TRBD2,TGCAGCGTTGAAGACGGAAGCGGGAGAGGTTACGAGCAGTACTTC,CSVEDGSGRGYEQYF
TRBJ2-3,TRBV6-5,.,TGTGCCGTTAGCGAGGAGAGAGGCACAGATACGCAGTATTTT,CAVSEERGTDTQYF
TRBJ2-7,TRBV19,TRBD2,TGTGCCAGTAGTCTAATTGGCGGGGGCGAGCAGTACTTC,CASSLIGGGEQYF
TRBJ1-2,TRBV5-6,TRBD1,TGTGCCAGCAGCCGGGACAGGGGGCCCCGCGCGGGGTATGGCTACACCTTC,CASSRDRGPRAGYGYTF